Listed below are T cell receptor beta chains from one sample, sequenced in a study of immune characterization of retroperitoneal liposarcoma. One entry per CDR3 protein, called by TCRdb with MiXCR from the PCR reads. The sample lists 10,000 or so distinct CDR3 sequences; 25% to 35% were seen once. Sequencing was performed on tumor tissue. The receptor source for this set is a male donor with retroperitoneal liposarcoma. The CDR3 runs from the conserved cysteine through the conserved F or W. The D gene is left open where the match is weak. Expanded clones are given a class, and other clones once, few, many or no size at all.

v_gene	j_gene	abundance	d_gene	CDR3aa	CDR3nt
TRBV6-1	TRBJ1-2	many	.	CASTRDYYGYTF	TGTGCCAGCACCAGGGATTACTATGGCTACACCTTC
TRBV7-3	TRBJ2-2	many	TRBD2	CASSLNGGLETGELFF	TGTGCCAGCAGCTTAAATGGGGGACTAGAGACCGGGGAGCTGTTTTTT
TRBV6-1	TRBJ1-2	.	.	CASSEAGIYGYTF	TGTGCCAGCAGTGAAGCAGGGATCTATGGCTACACCTTC
TRBV12-3/TRBV12-4	TRBJ1-1	.	.	CASSFVAVNTEAFF	TGTGCCAGCAGTTTCGTCGCAGTGAACACTGAAGCTTTCTTT
TRBV12-3/TRBV12-4	TRBJ2-3	.	.	CASSISPDTQYF	TGTGCCAGCAGTATCAGCCCGGATACGCAGTATTTT
TRBV6-5	TRBJ2-1	.	.	CASSSGGGEQFF	TGTGCCAGCAGCTCAGGGGGAGGCGAGCAGTTCTTC
TRBV7-2	TRBJ2-1	medium-sized	.	CASSLDPGSFSEQFF	TGTGCCAGCAGCTTAGACCCGGGTAGCTTCAGCGAGCAGTTCTTC
TRBV6-1	TRBJ2-4	.	.	CASSEETKLAKNIQYF	TGTGCCAGCAGTGAAGAAACAAAGCTAGCCAAAAACATTCAGTACTTC
TRBV7-6	TRBJ2-1	few	TRBD2	CASSLGTSGRARETQFF	TGTGCCAGCAGCTTAGGGACTAGCGGGAGGGCGCGAGAGACCCAGTTCTTC
TRBV12-3/TRBV12-4	TRBJ2-1	.	.	CASSRSSYEQFF	TGTGCCAGCAGCCGCAGCTCCTACGAGCAGTTCTTC
TRBV6-1	TRBJ2-5	.	.	CASSEEGPGSSYNEQYF	TGTGCCAGCAGTGAAGAGGGGCCAGGGAGCTCCTACAATGAGCAGTACTTC
TRBV27	TRBJ2-1	few	.	CASSFSSSYEQFF	TGTGCCAGCAGTTTCTCCAGCTCCTACGAGCAGTTCTTC
TRBV6-4	TRBJ2-1	.	TRBD2	CASSLTSGSSYNEQFF	TGTGCCAGCAGTTTAACTAGCGGGAGCTCCTACAATGAGCAGTTCTTC
TRBV10-1	TRBJ2-3	.	.	CASSESDPLATWGDTQYF	TGCGCCAGCAGTGAGTCCGACCCGCTAGCGACCTGGGGAGATACGCAGTATTTT
TRBV6-1	TRBJ2-3	.	TRBD2	CASSRLAGGGTDTQYF	TGTGCCAGCTCCCGACTAGCGGGGGGGGGCACAGATACGCAGTATTTT
TRBV6-1	TRBJ1-1	many	.	CASRSRGYTEAFF	TGTGCCAGCAGGTCCAGGGGATACACTGAAGCTTTCTTT
TRBV7-3	TRBJ2-5	.	TRBD2	CASSSRTSGSRETQYF	TGTGCCAGCAGCTCTCGGACTAGCGGGAGCAGAGAGACCCAGTACTTC
TRBV6-1	TRBJ2-1	few	.	CASTRDNEQFF	TGTGCCAGCACGCGTGACAATGAGCAGTTCTTC
TRBV6-1	TRBJ2-1	medium-sized	.	CASTGMGYEQFF	TGTGCCAGCACGGGGATGGGATACGAGCAGTTCTTC
TRBV6-4	TRBJ2-1	many	TRBD2	CASSGTSGRLIRDEQFF	TGTGCCAGCAGTGGGACTAGCGGGAGACTTATTAGGGATGAGCAGTTCTTC
TRBV7-2	TRBJ2-7	many	.	CASSLRRDYEQYF	TGTGCCAGCAGCTTGAGGCGGGACTACGAGCAGTACTTC
TRBV7-3	TRBJ2-2	many	.	CASSLLNGRANTGELFF	TGTGCCAGCAGCCTCCTTAACGGACGGGCGAACACCGGGGAGCTGTTTTTT
TRBV7-2	TRBJ2-7	.	.	CASSSGPGREQYF	TGTGCCAGCAGCTCCGGACCGGGACGCGAGCAGTACTTC
TRBV7-6	TRBJ2-2	few	.	CASSLWGLTDTGELFF	TGTGCCAGCAGCTTGTGGGGACTGACCGACACCGGGGAGCTGTTTTTT
TRBV6-1	TRBJ2-3	few	.	CASSESAGADTQYF	TGTGCCAGCAGTGAATCTGCAGGGGCAGATACGCAGTATTTT
TRBV10-3	TRBJ2-3	.	TRBD2	CAISEFGRDGTDTQYF	TGTGCCATCAGTGAGTTCGGGAGGGATGGGACAGATACGCAGTATTTT
TRBV4-3	TRBJ2-5	.	TRBD2	CASSQVFPPGLAGETQYF	TGCGCCAGCAGCCAAGTTTTTCCGCCGGGACTAGCGGGAGAGACCCAGTACTTC
TRBV11-1	TRBJ1-1	few	.	CASSLDFRVAEAFF	TGTGCCAGCAGCTTAGATTTTCGGGTTGCTGAAGCTTTCTTT
TRBV7-6	TRBJ2-7	many	.	CASSLIVPSYNEQYF	TGTGCCAGCAGCTTAATCGTCCCCTCCTACAATGAGCAGTACTTC
TRBV7-9	TRBJ2-1	.	.	CASSPHDYEQFF	TGTGCCAGCAGCCCCCACGACTACGAGCAGTTCTTC
TRBV5-6	TRBJ1-1	.	.	CASSLYGENTEAFF	TGTGCCAGCAGCTTGTACGGGGAGAACACTGAAGCTTTCTTT
TRBV7-8	TRBJ2-7	medium-sized	.	CASSLDPGFSYEQYF	TGTGCCAGCAGCTTGGACCCGGGATTCTCCTACGAGCAGTACTTC
TRBV10-3	TRBJ1-1	.	.	CATLENTEAFF	TGTGCCACGCTCGAGAACACTGAAGCTTTCTTT
TRBV6-1	TRBJ2-6	medium-sized	.	CASSEEGYGANVLTF	TGTGCCAGCAGTGAAGAAGGGTATGGGGCCAACGTCCTGACTTTC